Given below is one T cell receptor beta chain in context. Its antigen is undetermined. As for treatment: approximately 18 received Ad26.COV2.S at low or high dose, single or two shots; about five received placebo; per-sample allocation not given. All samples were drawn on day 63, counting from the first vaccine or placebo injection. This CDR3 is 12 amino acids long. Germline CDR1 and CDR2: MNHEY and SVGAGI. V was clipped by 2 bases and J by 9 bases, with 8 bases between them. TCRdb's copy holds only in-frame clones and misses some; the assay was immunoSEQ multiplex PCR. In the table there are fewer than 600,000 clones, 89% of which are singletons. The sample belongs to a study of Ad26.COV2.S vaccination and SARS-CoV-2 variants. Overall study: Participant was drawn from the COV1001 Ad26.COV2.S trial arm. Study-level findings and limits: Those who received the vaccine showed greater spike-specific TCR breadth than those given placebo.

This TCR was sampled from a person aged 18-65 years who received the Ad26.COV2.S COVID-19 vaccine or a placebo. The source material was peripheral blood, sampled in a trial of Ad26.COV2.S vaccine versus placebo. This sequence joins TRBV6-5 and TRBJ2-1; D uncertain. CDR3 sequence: CASSYAAGEQFF. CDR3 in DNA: TGTGCCAGCAGTTACGCGGCTGGTGAGCAGTTCTTC.